This is a list of T cell receptor beta chains from one sample in a study of blood T cell repertoires in COVID-19. Assay: immunoSEQ multiplex PCR; the TCRdb copy retains only in-frame clones and omits some. The sample yields 140,000 to 150,000 clones, roughly 84% seen once. The sequencing sample was made of peripheral blood. All receptors come from a human donor in a cohort sampled during active COVID-19. The CDR3 runs from the conserved cysteine through the conserved F or W. D genes are given only for firm matches. Size is stated for part of the rows, as once, few or many counts, or as a class when the clone is expanded.

d_gene,v_gene,abundance,j_gene,CDR3nt,CDR3aa
-,TRBV28,-,TRBJ1-5,TGTGCCAGCAGTTTCGAGGCCAGTCAACTTCATCAGCCCCAGCATTTT,CASSFEASQLHQPQHF
TRBD1,TRBV28,-,TRBJ1-5,TGTGCCAGCAGTTTCGAGACAGGGCGACAGCCCCAGCATTTT,CASSFETGRQPQHF
TRBD2,TRBV6-5,-,TRBJ2-7,TGTGCCAGCAGTTATCATCAGGCGGGGGGAAGCTACGAGCAGTACTTC,CASSYHQAGGSYEQYF
-,TRBV30,-,TRBJ1-2,TGTGCCTGGAGAGCAGAACAGCTCTATGGCTACACCTTC,CAWRAEQLYGYTF
TRBD1,TRBV27,-,TRBJ2-1,TGTGCCAGCAGTTTAAGGACAGGCCCTCGCGTAGGCAATGAGCAGTTCTTC,CASSLRTGPRVGNEQFF
-,TRBV3-1/TRBV3-2,once,TRBJ1-5,TGTGCCAGCAGCTCCAGTGGCAATCAGCCCCAGCATTTT,CASSSSGNQPQHF
-,TRBV11-2,once,TRBJ1-5,TGTGCCAGCAGCTTAGGCGGGGGGCGCGATGAGAGTCAGCCCCAGCATTTT,CASSLGGGRDESQPQHF
TRBD1,TRBV4-2,-,TRBJ1-5,TGTGCCAGCAGCCCCCTCGACAGGGACAATCAGCCCCAGCATTTT,CASSPLDRDNQPQHF
TRBD2,TRBV30,-,TRBJ2-2,TGTGCCTGGCGAGGCGGGGGGGCCGGGGAGCTGTTTTTT,CAWRGGGAGELFF
-,TRBV2,many,TRBJ1-5,TGTGCCAGCAGTATCCCAGGGGACCAGCCCCAGCATTTT,CASSIPGDQPQHF
-,TRBV11-3,-,TRBJ1-1,TGTGCCAGCAGCATCACACTGAACACTGAAGCTTTCTTT,CASSITLNTEAFF
TRBD1,TRBV5-6,-,TRBJ1-4,TGTGCCAGCAGCTTGACACAGGGGGGAGGTGAAAAACTGTTTTTT,CASSLTQGGGEKLFF
TRBD2,TRBV28,few,TRBJ2-3,TGTGCCAGCAGTTCAACCCGCGGGGGGCGCACAGATACGCAGTATTTT,CASSSTRGGRTDTQYF
-,TRBV19,-,TRBJ1-3,TGTGCCAGTGACGGCAGGACTCGGGGCTCTGGAAACACCATATATTTT,CASDGRTRGSGNTIYF
-,TRBV29-1,-,TRBJ1-1,TGCAGCGTTACTTGGACTAACACTGAAGCTTTCTTT,CSVTWTNTEAFF
TRBD2,TRBV6-5,-,TRBJ2-4,TGTGCCAGCTCCCTTCGGGGGGACATTCAGTACTTC,CASSLRGDIQYF
-,TRBV4-2,-,TRBJ2-3,TGTGCCAGCAGCCAACGGCTAGCAGCCACAGATACGCAGTATTTT,CASSQRLAATDTQYF
-,TRBV6-5,few,TRBJ2-3,TGTGCCAGCAAATTAGCGGCAGCAGATACAGATACGCAGTATTTT,CASKLAAADTDTQYF
-,TRBV5-6,-,TRBJ2-3,TGTGCCAGCAGCGGACAGACAGATACGCAGTATTTT,CASSGQTDTQYF
-,TRBV4-2,-,TRBJ2-1,TGTGCCAGCAGCCCTGAGGGACTTTCGTCCTACAATGAGCAGTTCTTC,CASSPEGLSSYNEQFF
-,TRBV5-4,-,TRBJ1-3,TGTGCCAGCAGCACAACAAACACCATATATTTT,CASSTTNTIYF
-,TRBV11-3,-,TRBJ2-2,TGTGCCAGCAAGGAGGGTTCGAACACCGGGGAGCTGTTTTTT,CASKEGSNTGELFF
TRBD1,TRBV24-1,-,TRBJ2-2,TGTGCCACCAGTGACCACAGGGGGCGAAGCGGGGAGCTGTTTTTT,CATSDHRGRSGELFF
-,TRBV5-6,-,TRBJ1-3,TGTGCCAGCAGCTTGGGACGGTGGGCCTCTGGAAACACCATATATTTT,CASSLGRWASGNTIYF
-,TRBV5-1,-,TRBJ1-3,TGCGCCAGCAGCTTGGTTGGCGGCTGGGACACCATATATTTT,CASSLVGGWDTIYF
TRBD1,TRBV3-1/TRBV3-2,-,TRBJ1-6,TGTGCCAGCAGCCAAGGGACAGGGGTTTCACCCCTCCACTTT,CASSQGTGVSPLHF
TRBD1,TRBV7-7,-,TRBJ2-3,TGTGCTAGCAGCTTACCCCCCGGGACAGGGGACAAAACAGATACGCAGTATTTT,CASSLPPGTGDKTDTQYF
-,TRBV5-4,-,TRBJ1-6,TGTGCCAGCAGCTTGGGTCAGGGGATAGATTCACCCCTCCACTTT,CASSLGQGIDSPLHF